Listed here are 23 T cell receptor beta chains from one sample, sequenced in a study of OX40 agonist ivuxolimab in advanced cancers. Library generation was performed with the immunoSEQ multiplex PCR assay. The clones in this table, taken by TCRdb from immuneACCESS, are in-frame only. Not every clone is retained; where verified, under half of the shortfall comes from an unresolved V gene, and the cause of the rest is unknown. This sample is represented by about 100,000 clones; approximately 91% of them were singletons. The top ten clones comprise approximately 0.15% of the sample. This material consisted of CD4+ or CD8+ T cells sorted from blood, taken in a trial of the OX40 agonist ivuxolimab. These receptors were taken from an adult with an advanced solid tumor such as melanoma, head and neck, liver or kidney cancer.

The chain combines TRBV6-6 with TRBJ2-2, with no clear D. Germline V gene lookup returns CDR1 MNHNY and CDR2 SVGAGI (reference sequence). The CDR3 length is 12 residues. The V gene lost 11 bases and the J gene lost 6 bases, with 13 bases spanning the gap. The chain's CDR3 is CAGGRVSGELFF. The DNA of the CDR3 is TGTGCCGGCGGTAGGGTTTCCGGGGAGCTGTTTTTT.

The sample holds one count of this clone. The genes are TRBV11-1 and TRBJ2-1; D is undetermined. V lost 5 bases to trimming and J lost 0 bases, with 11 bases between them. Germline CDR1 and CDR2: SGHAT and FQDESV (reference sequence). This CDR3 is built from 15 residues. CDR3 in DNA: TGTGCCAGCAGCCAAAGAGCGAGCTCCTACAATGAGCAGTTCTTC. It translates to CASSQRASSYNEQFF.

The chain links TRBV5-1 to TRBJ2-5, with TRBD2 identical over 10 bases. Trimming cost V 0 bases and J 3 bases; bases outside gene matches: 8. Germline V gives CDR1 SGHRS, CDR2 YFSETQ. This CDR3 region has 17 residues. Written as DNA, the CDR3 is TGCGCCAGCAGCTTGGCGCCTAGCGGGAGAGGGGAAGAGACCCAGTACTTC. As protein: CASSLAPSGRGEETQYF.

The genes are TRBV5-4 and TRBJ2-1; no reliable D call. The CDR3 loop spans 12 amino acids. Trimming removed 4 bases at V and 7 bases at J, with 9 bases between. Germline V lookup: CDR1 SGHNT, CDR2 YYREEE (reference sequence). Written as DNA, the CDR3 is TGTGCCAGCAGCCAAAGCACGAATGAGCAGTTCTTC. It codes for CASSQSTNEQFF.

This clone was found a few times. This chain uses TRBV30 with TRBJ2-2, with D perhaps assigned TRBD1 or TRBD2 (7 bases each). Germline V gives CDR1 GTSNPN, CDR2 SVGIG (reference sequence). This CDR3 is built from 15 residues. The V gene lost 3 bases and the J gene lost 5 bases, with 16 bases spanning the gap. In nucleotides, the CDR3 is TGTGCCTGGAGCGCAGGGGGGGCGAGGACCGGGGAGCTGTTTTTT. Encoded protein: CAWSAGGARTGELFF.

The rearrangement uses TRBV18 and TRBJ2-1; a possible D gene is TRBD2 (6 bases). V was shortened by 8 bases and J by 8 bases, with 25 bases between the two germline ends. Germline CDR1 KGHSH, CDR2 LQKENI. The CDR3 is made up of 16 amino acids. DNA for the CDR3: TGTGCCAGCCTTTTCTCGTTTTTGGAGGGAGGATATGAGCAGTTCTTC. Translating gives CASLFSFLEGGYEQFF.

V gene TRBV6-1 combines with J gene TRBJ2-1, with a possible D match to TRBD1 (5 bases). With 4 bases removed from V and 7 bases from J, the gap between germline ends came to 14 bases. Germline V gives CDR1 MNHNS, CDR2 SASEGT. This CDR3 is built from 14 residues. The CDR3 loop reads CASSVSGMLNEQFF. The CDR3 coding sequence is TGTGCCAGCAGTGTTTCAGGGATGTTGAATGAGCAGTTCTTC.

The chain couples TRBV19 to TRBJ1-3; 7 bases are a match to TRBD1. This CDR3 contains 16 residues. Germline CDR1 reads LNHDA; CDR2 reads SQIVND (reference sequence). V lost 7 bases, J lost 0 bases, and 9 bases stayed unmatched. CDR3 DNA sequence: TGTGCCAGTACCGCCGGACAGGTTACCTCTGGAAACACCATATATTTT. Translation gives CASTAGQVTSGNTIYF.

J is TRBJ2-7 and V is TRBV4-1; the match to TRBD2 covers 10 bases. There are 16 residues in the CDR3. Germline assignment: CDR1 MGHRA and CDR2 YSYEKL. The ends lost 3 bases at V and 2 bases at J; junction bases unmatched: 7. The CDR3, as DNA: TGCGCCAGCAGCCATGACCCTCTAGCGGGGGCCTACGAGCAGTACTTC. This encodes CASSHDPLAGAYEQYF.

The J gene is TRBJ1-2, the V gene TRBV7-7; D unclear. V lost 3 bases to trimming and J lost 4 bases, with 21 bases between them. The V gene's germline CDR1 is SSHAT and CDR2 FNYEAQ (reference sequence). The CDR3 is 17 amino acids. DNA for the CDR3: TGTGCCAGCAGCTTTTGGGTGTGCCGGAAGTCGGGCTATGGCTACACCTTC. Its protein is CASSFWVCRKSGYGYTF.

V and J are TRBV18 and TRBJ2-1; D is perhaps TRBD2 (7 bases). Germline V CDR1 and CDR2: KGHSH, LQKENI. CDR3 size: 15 residues. Trimming left V 1 base short and J 6 bases short, with 13 bases between. CDR3 bases: TGTGCCAGCTCACCACTGGGGGGGCTCAGCAATGAGCAGTTCTTC. Protein product: CASSPLGGLSNEQFF.

The genes are TRBV19 and TRBJ1-1; unclear D gene. Germline assignment: CDR1 LNHDA and CDR2 SQIVND (reference sequence). The CDR3 covers 13 residues. The ends were cut back, 6 bases at V and 0 bases at J, with 8 bases in the middle. The CDR3 is CASRTTLNTEAFF. For the CDR3, the DNA is TGTGCCAGTAGGACGACCCTGAACACTGAAGCTTTCTTT.

This chain links TRBV6-1 with TRBJ2-1, with 10 positions matching TRBD2. Germline values: CDR1 MNHNS, CDR2 SASEGT. The junction had 10 bases not matched to a gene; V was cut back by 10 bases and J by 7 bases. The CDR3 contains 14 residues. CDR3 sequence: CANGGLAGVNEQFF. The CDR3 DNA reads as TGTGCCAACGGGGGGCTAGCGGGAGTTAATGAGCAGTTCTTC.

V usage is TRBV6-1 and J usage is TRBJ2-7; perhaps TRBD1 as D (5 bases). Trimming removed 7 bases from V and 3 bases from J, with 16 bases in between. This CDR3 region has 14 residues. Germline assignment: CDR1 MNHNS and CDR2 SASEGT. CDR3 loop: CASISRQTNYEQYF. The DNA for the CDR3 is TGTGCCAGCATTTCGAGACAGACCAACTACGAGCAGTACTTC.

The chain is built from TRBV2 and TRBJ1-5; D unclear. V was clipped by 5 bases and J by 4 bases, with 9 bases between them. CDR1 SNHLY and CDR2 FYNNEI come from the germline V gene. The CDR3 runs to 13 residues. The CDR3 DNA reads as TGTGCCAGCAGTAAAGACCCGAATCAGCCCCAGCATTTT. This gives the protein CASSKDPNQPQHF.

With respect to this clone: Distinct nucleotide sequences in the sample also encode this CDR3. This rearrangement joins TRBV5-1 to TRBJ2-5, with D possibly matching TRBD1 (5 bases). The CDR3 spans 13 residues. Per germline, CDR1 SGHRS and CDR2 YFSETQ. Deletions cut 2 bases from V and 4 bases from J, with 9 bases between. The CDR3 sequence is CASSFAGLETQYF. The CDR3 DNA follows: TGCGCCAGCAGCTTCGCAGGGTTAGAGACCCAGTACTTC.

This clone was counted once. The V gene is TRBV7-9, the J gene TRBJ2-5; no reliable D call. The CDR3 covers 15 residues. Germline V gives CDR1 SEHNR, CDR2 FQNEAQ (reference sequence). V was pared by 1 base and J by 2 bases, with 11 bases between. The CDR3 is CASSLGQVLQETQYF. The CDR3 region has the DNA TGTGCCAGCAGCTTAGGGCAGGTACTACAAGAGACCCAGTACTTC. The variable domain in full, completed from reference TRBV7-9 and TRBJ2-5, reads DTGVSQNPRHKITKRGQNVTFRCDPISEHNRLYWYRQTLGQGPEFLTYFQNEAQLEKSRLLSDRFSAERPKGSFSTLEIQRTEQGDSAMYLCASSLGQVLQETQYFGPGTRLLVL.

The V gene is TRBV1, the J gene TRBJ2-7; the D call of TRBD2 is as the table states it, not checked on the DNA. TRBV1 is a pseudogene segment. The CDR3 has 16 residues. The CDR3 loop is CTSSQDPPPGSYEQYF. The CDR3 bases are TGCACCAGCAGCCAAGATCCCCCCCCGGGGTCCTACGAGCAGTACTTC.

The J gene is TRBJ1-2, the V gene TRBV30; no reliable D call. V was cut by 5 bases and J by 1 base, with 11 bases left in between. Germline V lookup: CDR1 GTSNPN, CDR2 SVGIG (reference sequence). The CDR3 runs 13 residues. CDR3 nucleotide sequence: TGTGCCTGGCCCCGGCAGGTTAACTATGGCTACACCTTC. As protein: CAWPRQVNYGYTF.

J is TRBJ2-1 and V is TRBV7-3; TRBD2 is a possible D gene (6 bases). V lost 5 bases to trimming and J lost 4 bases, with 15 bases between them. CDR3 length: 15 residues. Germline V gene data show CDR1 as SGHTA and CDR2 as FQGTGA. In DNA form, the CDR3 reads TGTGCCAGCAGCATGACTAGAGGACGGTACAATGAGCAGTTCTTC. It yields the protein CASSMTRGRYNEQFF. Drawing the rest from reference TRBV7-3 and TRBJ2-1, the complete variable domain is GAGVSQTPSNKVTEKGKYVELRCDPISGHTALYWYRQSLGQGPEFLIYFQGTGAADDSGLPNDRFFAVRPEGSVSTLKIQRTERGDSAVYLCASSMTRGRYNEQFFGPGTRLTVL.

This sequence joins TRBV15 and TRBJ1-1; weak D call: TRBD1 (6 bases). This CDR3 is 14 amino acids long. Trimming shortened V by 4 bases and J by 4 bases, and 13 bases separated the two germline ends. Germline CDR1 LNHNV, CDR2 YYDKDF (reference sequence). The DNA of the CDR3 is TGTGCCACCAGCAACAGGGTGAAGTCCACTGAAGCTTTCTTT. This encodes CATSNRVKSTEAFF.

The rearrangement joins TRBV2 to TRBJ1-1, with D tentatively TRBD1 (6 bases). The germline CDR1 and CDR2 sequences are SNHLY and FYNNEI. CDR3 length: 13 amino acids. V lost 7 bases, J lost 2 bases, and 11 bases lay in between. DNA of the CDR3: TGTGCCAGCAAAGGGACACCCAACACTGAAGCTTTCTTT. Translating it yields CASKGTPNTEAFF.

The chain joins TRBV5-1 to TRBJ2-7; D possibly uses TRBD1 or TRBD2 (5 bases each). The CDR3 sequence is 15 residues long. V was trimmed by 3 bases and J by 4 bases, leaving 17 bases between them. The V gene's germline CDR1 is SGHRS and CDR2 YFSETQ. The CDR3 coding sequence is TGCGCCAGCAGCTCCTCGGGGCAAAAACTTTACGAGCAGTACTTC. Its protein is CASSSSGQKLYEQYF.